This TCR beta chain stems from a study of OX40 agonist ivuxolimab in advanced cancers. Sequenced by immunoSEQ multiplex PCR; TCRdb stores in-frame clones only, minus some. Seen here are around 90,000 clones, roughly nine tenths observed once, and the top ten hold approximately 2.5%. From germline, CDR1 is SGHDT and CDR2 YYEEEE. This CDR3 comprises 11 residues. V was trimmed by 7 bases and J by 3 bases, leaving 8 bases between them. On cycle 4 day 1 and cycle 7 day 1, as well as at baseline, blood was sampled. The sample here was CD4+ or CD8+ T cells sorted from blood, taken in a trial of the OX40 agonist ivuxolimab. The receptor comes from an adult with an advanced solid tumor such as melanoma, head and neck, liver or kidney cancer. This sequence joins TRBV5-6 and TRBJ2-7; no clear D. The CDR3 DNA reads TGTGCCAGCTTGGGGAACTACGAGCAGTACTTC. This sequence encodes CASLGNYEQYF.